These 18 T cell receptor beta chains share one sample of origin, sequenced in a study of neurological immune-mediated disorders (dated by TCRdb to between 2018 and 2020). Library construction relied on 5' RACE. Sequencing used an Illumina HiSeq 2500. TCRdb handled the public reads itself, with Q25 trimming in fastp and clone calling in MiXCR, and kept productive beta chains. Identical CDR3 proteins give one entry, which carries the most common genes and DNA. The sample table contains 35,000 to 40,000 distinct CDR3 sequences; only one count was recorded for 2% to 2.5% of them. The ten largest clones represent about 2.4% of the sample. The sample was PBMCs. These receptors were collected from a man in his fifties or sixties with multiple sclerosis.

This clonotype came up many times. The rearrangement joins TRBV7-8 to TRBJ2-7; no definite D call. Trimming cost V 4 bases and J 6 bases, with 16 bases left between them. Germline lookup yields CDR1 SGHVS and CDR2 FQNEAQ. This CDR3 contains 14 residues. CDR3: CASSSSVGPSEQYF. The CDR3 DNA reads as TGTGCCAGCAGCTCAAGCGTAGGACCGAGCGAGCAGTACTTC.

The table lists this clonotype with many counts. This chain joins TRBV5-1 and TRBJ1-1, with TRBD1 matching over 7 bases. Germline-derived CDR1 and CDR2 are SGHRS and YFSETQ. V was pared by 2 bases and J by 1 base, with 5 bases of the junction left unmatched. This CDR3 spans 15 amino acids. CDR3 in amino acids: CASSFLTGENTEAFF. The CDR3 DNA follows: TGCGCCAGCAGCTTCCTTACAGGGGAGAACACTGAAGCTTTCTTT.

This clonotype was counted ten times or more. V is TRBV12-3 or TRBV12-4 and J is TRBJ2-7; TRBD1 matches 9 bases. The V segment lost 6 bases and the J segment 7 bases; nucleotides outside the gene matches: 10. This CDR3 is built from 14 residues. The CDR3 DNA reads TGTGCCAGCAGCACTCGGACAGGGGCAGGGGAGCAGTACTTC. Translated: CASSTRTGAGEQYF.

This clonotype appeared many times. This rearrangement joins TRBV6-2 or TRBV6-3 to TRBJ2-7, with TRBD1 as a possible D gene (5 bases). Germline V CDR1 and CDR2: MNHEY, SVGEGT. V was pared by 2 bases and J by 4 bases, with 9 bases between. CDR3 size: 13 residues. Written as DNA, the CDR3 is TGTGCCAGCAGTTACGGGGCCGCTTACGAGCAGTACTTC. Its protein is CASSYGAAYEQYF.

This clonotype was seen repeatedly, ten times or more. The gene calls are TRBV18 and TRBJ2-6; D remains unclear. The CDR3 is 13 residues long. V was trimmed by 2 bases and J by 9 bases, leaving 8 bases between them. Germline assignment: CDR1 KGHSH and CDR2 LQKENI. The CDR3 bases are TGTGCCAGCTCACCAGTAGGGTTCAACGTCCTGACTTTC. It translates to CASSPVGFNVLTF.

This clonotype was recorded many times. The V call is TRBV7-2, the J call TRBJ2-7; TRBD1 is a possible D gene (7 bases). V gave up 6 bases and J gave up 7 bases, with 16 bases separating them. The V gene's germline CDR1 is SGHTA and CDR2 FQGNSA. CDR3 size: 13 residues. The CDR3 nucleotides are TGTGCCAGCAGGGCTTTGACAGGGAGGGAGCAGTACTTC. Encoded protein: CASRALTGREQYF.

This clonotype was found many times. The chain links TRBV20-1 to TRBJ1-5, with TRBD1 identical over 7 bases. V gave up 6 bases and J gave up 0 bases; unmatched junction bases: 5. The CDR3 contains 14 residues. CDR1 is DFQATT, CDR2 SNEGSKA, per germline (reference sequence). CDR3 residues: CSARQGTSNQPQHF. The CDR3 DNA follows: TGCAGTGCGCGACAGGGAACTAGCAATCAGCCCCAGCATTTT.

The sample holds many counts of this clonotype. This chain connects TRBV7-6 to TRBJ2-7, with TRBD2 matching 8 bases. With V trimmed by 1 base and J by 1 base, 6 bases remained unmatched. The germline V gene has CDR1 SGHVS and CDR2 FNYEAQ. The CDR3 consists of 16 residues. The CDR3 region has the DNA TGTGCCAGCAGCTTAGGTTCCGGGGGGGCTTCCTACGAGCAGTACTTC. Translation: CASSLGSGGASYEQYF. The whole variable domain, remainder taken from reference TRBV7-6 and TRBJ2-7, is GAGVSQSPRYKVTKRGQDVALRCDPISGHVSLYWYRQALGQGPEFLTYFNYEAQQDKSGLPNDRFSAERPEGSISTLTIQRTEQRDSAMYRCASSLGSGGASYEQYFGPGTRLTVT.

There are many counts of this clonotype. The V call is TRBV14, the J call TRBJ1-3, with D tentatively TRBD1 (6 bases). Trimming pared 4 bases from V and 0 bases from J, leaving 7 bases between. This CDR3 is 14 amino acids long. Germline V lookup: CDR1 SGHDN, CDR2 FVKESK. The CDR3 sequence: CASSPGHSGNTIYF. The CDR3 nucleotides read TGTGCCAGCAGCCCGGGACACTCTGGAAACACCATATATTTT.

This clonotype was observed many times. The chain employs TRBV7-2 and TRBJ1-5, with 7 bases fitting TRBD1. J gave up 6 bases and V 5 bases, and 4 bases lay outside the gene matches. The CDR3 extends over 13 amino acids. In germline, CDR1 is SGHTA, CDR2 FQGNSA. The CDR3 DNA is TGTGCCAGCAGCATCAGGGGGGGTCAGCCCCAGCATTTT. Translated, it gives CASSIRGGQPQHF. Combining the CDR3 with reference TRBV7-2 and TRBJ1-5 gives the whole variable domain GAGVSQSPSNKVTEKGKDVELRCDPISGHTALYWYRQSLGQGLEFLIYFQGNSAPDKSGLPSDRFSAERTGGSVSTLTIQRTQQEDSAVYLCASSIRGGQPQHFGDGTRLSIL.

The V and J genes are TRBV6-1 and TRBJ2-6, with unresolved D. Germline CDR1 MNHNS, CDR2 SASEGT. The CDR3 is 18 amino acids. Trimming shortened V by 4 bases and J by 0 bases, and 16 bases separated the two germline ends. This chain's CDR3 is CASSVMGSVDSGANVLTF. The CDR3 bases are TGTGCCAGCAGTGTCATGGGGTCGGTAGACTCTGGGGCCAACGTCCTGACTTTC.

At least ten counts were recorded for this clonotype. The genes are TRBV2 and TRBJ1-1; 7 bases are shared with TRBD1. After removal of 3 bases from V and 3 bases from J, the junction contained 7 bases not matched to a gene. Germline V gene sequence: CDR1 SNHLY, CDR2 FYNNEI. This CDR3 region has 15 residues. The CDR3 DNA reads as TGTGCCAGCAGTGATCTAGCAGGGGGGGACACTGAAGCTTTCTTT. Amino acids: CASSDLAGGDTEAFF.

In this sample, this clonotype turned up many times. The V call is TRBV4-2, the J call TRBJ1-1, with 10 bases matching TRBD1. The CDR3 extends over 19 amino acids. With V trimmed by 1 base and J by 0 bases, 11 bases remained unmatched. Germline lookup yields CDR1 LGHNA and CDR2 YNFKEQ. This chain's CDR3 is CASSQAIGTTGGMNTEAFF. CDR3 nucleotides: TGTGCCAGCAGCCAAGCAATAGGAACGACAGGGGGCATGAACACTGAAGCTTTCTTT.

This clonotype was detected ten times or more. This rearrangement joins TRBV5-1 to TRBJ2-5; TRBD1 agrees at 12 bases. This CDR3 comprises 16 residues. Germline V gene sequence: CDR1 SGHRS, CDR2 YFSETQ. V was clipped by 0 bases and J by 5 bases; unmatched bases: 5. The CDR3 sequence: CASSLETGTGGETQYF. CDR3 bases: TGCGCCAGCAGCTTGGAGACCGGGACAGGGGGCGAGACCCAGTACTTC.

This clonotype was picked up many times. V usage is TRBV6-2 or TRBV6-3 and J usage is TRBJ2-5, with D perhaps being TRBD1 or TRBD2 (5 bases each). The CDR3 totals 15 residues. V lost 2 bases to trimming and J lost 0 bases, with 10 bases between them. CDR1 is MNHEY and CDR2 is SVGEGT in the germline V gene. The CDR3 here is CASSYDGANQETQYF. As DNA, the CDR3 is TGTGCCAGCAGTTACGACGGGGCTAACCAAGAGACCCAGTACTTC.

This clonotype was counted ten times or more. The rearrangement joins TRBV15 to TRBJ2-1; unclear D gene. This CDR3 region has 15 residues. CDR1 is LNHNV and CDR2 is YYDKDF in the germline V gene (reference sequence). Trimming stripped 0 bases from V and 3 bases from J, with 9 bases between. CDR3 residues: CATSRDMGFYNEQFF. DNA for the CDR3: TGTGCCACCAGCAGAGATATGGGATTCTACAATGAGCAGTTCTTC.

This clonotype was counted at least ten times. The chain recombines TRBV20-1 with TRBJ2-4; D might be TRBD1 or TRBD2, each matching 6 bases. This CDR3 is built from 16 residues. From germline, CDR1 is DFQATT and CDR2 SNEGSKA (reference sequence). Trimming left V 1 base short and J 6 bases short, with 19 bases between. CDR3 DNA: TGCAGTGCTAGAGCGGGGAGGCAGGGGTCCGGAAACATTCAGTACTTC. Translation gives CSARAGRQGSGNIQYF.

This clonotype was picked up many times. This sequence joins TRBV12-3 or TRBV12-4 and TRBJ2-7; 8 bases align to TRBD1. CDR3 length: 14 residues. With 3 bases clipped from V and 6 bases from J, the junction kept 7 bases outside the gene matches. CDR3 coding DNA: TGTGCCAGCAGTTTCTGGACAGGGACTGGCGAGCAGTACTTC. The encoded protein is CASSFWTGTGEQYF.